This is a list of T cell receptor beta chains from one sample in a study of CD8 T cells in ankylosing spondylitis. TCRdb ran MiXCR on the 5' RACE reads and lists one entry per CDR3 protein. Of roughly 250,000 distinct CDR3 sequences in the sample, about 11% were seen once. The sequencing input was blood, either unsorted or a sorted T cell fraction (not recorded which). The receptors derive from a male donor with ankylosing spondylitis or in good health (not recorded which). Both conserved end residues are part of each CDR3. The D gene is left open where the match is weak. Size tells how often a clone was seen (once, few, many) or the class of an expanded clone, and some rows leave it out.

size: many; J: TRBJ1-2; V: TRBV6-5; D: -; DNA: TGTGCCAGCAGTTCTAGGGGCAAAGATGGCTACACCTTC; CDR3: CASSSRGKDGYTF
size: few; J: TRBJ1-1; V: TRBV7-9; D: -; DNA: TGTGCCAGCAGCTTAGACGACCGGGCTTTCTTT; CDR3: CASSLDDRAFF
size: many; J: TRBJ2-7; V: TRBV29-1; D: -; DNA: TGCAGCGTTGAAGATGTTGGGGGACTTAGCTCCTACGAGCAGTACTTC; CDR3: CSVEDVGGLSSYEQYF
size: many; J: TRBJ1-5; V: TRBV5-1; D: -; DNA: TGCGCCAGCAGCTTGGTCGGCCGGGGGGGACAGCCCCAGCATTTT; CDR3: CASSLVGRGGQPQHF
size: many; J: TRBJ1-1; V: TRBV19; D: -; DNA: TGTGCCAGTAGTATAGGGGGGCGGTTGAACACTGAAGCTTTCTTT; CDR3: CASSIGGRLNTEAFF
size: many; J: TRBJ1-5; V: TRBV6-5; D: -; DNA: TGTGCCAGCAGTTTAACAGGGTTTTGGCCCCAGCATTTT; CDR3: CASSLTGFWPQHF
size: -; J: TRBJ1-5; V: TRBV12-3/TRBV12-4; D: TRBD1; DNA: TGTGCCAGCAGTCGGACAGGGGGCCGGGGTCAGCCCCAGCATTTT; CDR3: CASSRTGGRGQPQHF
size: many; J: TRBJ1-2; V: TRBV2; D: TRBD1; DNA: TGTGCCAGCAGAGGGGACAGCTATGGCTACACCTTC; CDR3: CASRGDSYGYTF
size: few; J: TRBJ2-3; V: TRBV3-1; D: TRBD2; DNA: TGTGTCAGCAGCCCGGGGGGGCAGGGAGATACGCAGTATTTT; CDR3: CVSSPGGQGDTQYF
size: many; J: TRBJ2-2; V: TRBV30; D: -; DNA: TGTGCCTGGAGTGTACACACCGGGGAGCTGTTTTTT; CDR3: CAWSVHTGELFF
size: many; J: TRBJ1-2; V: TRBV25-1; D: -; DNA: TGTGCCAGCAGTGACCTTGACGATGGCTACACCTTC; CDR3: CASSDLDDGYTF
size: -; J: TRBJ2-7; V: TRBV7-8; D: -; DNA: TGTGCCAGCAGCTTAGCGATGCAGTACGGAGAGCAGTACTTC; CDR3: CASSLAMQYGEQYF
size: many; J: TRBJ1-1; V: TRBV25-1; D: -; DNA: TGTGCCAGCCGGGCCCGAAGGGGGAACACTGAAGCTTTCTTT; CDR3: CASRARRGNTEAFF
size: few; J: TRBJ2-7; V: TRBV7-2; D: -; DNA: TGTGCCAGCAGCTCTATCGGCAGGGACTCCTACGAGCAGTACTTC; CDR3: CASSSIGRDSYEQYF
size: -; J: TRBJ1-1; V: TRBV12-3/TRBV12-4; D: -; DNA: TGTGCCAGCAGCCAAGGGAGGGCGAACACTGAAGCTTTCTTT; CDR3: CASSQGRANTEAFF
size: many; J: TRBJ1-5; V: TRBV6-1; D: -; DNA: TGTGCCAGCACCACAGGGATCAATCAGCCCCAGCATTTT; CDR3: CASTTGINQPQHF
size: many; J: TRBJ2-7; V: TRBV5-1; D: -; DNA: TGCGCCAGCAGCTTGGGGGGGTACGGCGAGCAGTACTTC; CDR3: CASSLGGYGEQYF
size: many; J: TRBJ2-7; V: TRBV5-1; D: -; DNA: TGCGCCAGCAGCTCGACAGGATACTACGAGCAGTACTTC; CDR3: CASSSTGYYEQYF
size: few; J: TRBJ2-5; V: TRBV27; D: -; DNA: TGTGCCAGCAGGGACGGGGCTGAAGAGACCCAGTACTTC; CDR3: CASRDGAEETQYF
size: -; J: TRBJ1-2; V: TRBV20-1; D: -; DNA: TGCAGTGCTAGGAAGCGGCTGAACTATGGCTACACCTTC; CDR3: CSARKRLNYGYTF
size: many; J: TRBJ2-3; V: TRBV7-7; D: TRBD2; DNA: TGTGCCAGCAGCCCGGGACTAGCTAGCACAGATACGCAGTATTTT; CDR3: CASSPGLASTDTQYF
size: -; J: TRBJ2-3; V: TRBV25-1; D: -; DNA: TGTGCCAGCAGTGAATTCCGGTTGGGGTGGGAAGATACGCAGTATTTT; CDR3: CASSEFRLGWEDTQYF
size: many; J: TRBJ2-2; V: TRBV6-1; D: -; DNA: TGTGCCAGCAGAGTACACCAGAACACCGGGGAGCTGTTTTTT; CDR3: CASRVHQNTGELFF
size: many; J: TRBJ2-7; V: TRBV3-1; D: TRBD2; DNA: TGTGCCAGCAGCCGAGCGGGGGTCTACGAGCAGTACTTC; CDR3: CASSRAGVYEQYF
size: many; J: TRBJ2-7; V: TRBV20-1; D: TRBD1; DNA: TGCAGTGCTACGTACAGGGGAAGCTCCTACGAGCAGTACTTC; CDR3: CSATYRGSSYEQYF